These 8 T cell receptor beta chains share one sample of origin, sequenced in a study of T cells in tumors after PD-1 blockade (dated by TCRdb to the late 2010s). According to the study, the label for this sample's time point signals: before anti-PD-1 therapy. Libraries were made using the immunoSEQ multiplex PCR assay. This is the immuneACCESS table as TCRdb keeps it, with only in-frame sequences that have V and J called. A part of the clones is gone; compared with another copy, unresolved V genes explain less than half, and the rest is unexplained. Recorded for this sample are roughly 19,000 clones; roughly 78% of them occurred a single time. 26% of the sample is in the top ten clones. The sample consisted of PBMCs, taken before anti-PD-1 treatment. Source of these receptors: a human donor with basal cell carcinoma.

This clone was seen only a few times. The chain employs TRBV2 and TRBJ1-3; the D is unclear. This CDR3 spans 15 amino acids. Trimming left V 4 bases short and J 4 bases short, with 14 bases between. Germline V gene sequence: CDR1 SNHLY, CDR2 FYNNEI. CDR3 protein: CASSGTSTAGNTIYF. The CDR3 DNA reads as TGTGCCAGCAGTGGCACGAGCACGGCGGGAAACACCATATATTTT. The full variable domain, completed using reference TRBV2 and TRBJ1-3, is EPEVTQTPSHQVTQMGQEVILRCVPISNHLYFYWYRQILGQKVEFLVSFYNNEISEKSEIFDDQFSVERPDGSNFTLKIRSTKLEDSAMYFCASSGTSTAGNTIYFGEGSWLTVV.

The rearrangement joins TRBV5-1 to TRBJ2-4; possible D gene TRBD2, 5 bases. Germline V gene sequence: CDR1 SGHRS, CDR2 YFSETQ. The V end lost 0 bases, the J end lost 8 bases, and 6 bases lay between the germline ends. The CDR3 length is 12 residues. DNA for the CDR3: TGCGCCAGCAGCTTGGACGGGGACATTCAGTACTTC. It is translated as CASSLDGDIQYF.

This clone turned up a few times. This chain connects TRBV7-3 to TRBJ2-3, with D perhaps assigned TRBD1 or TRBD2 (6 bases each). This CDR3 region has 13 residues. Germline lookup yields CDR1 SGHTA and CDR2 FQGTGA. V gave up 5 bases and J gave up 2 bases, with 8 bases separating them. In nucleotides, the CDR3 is TGTGCCAGCAGCCCGGGGGCCACAGATACGCAGTATTTT. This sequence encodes CASSPGATDTQYF.

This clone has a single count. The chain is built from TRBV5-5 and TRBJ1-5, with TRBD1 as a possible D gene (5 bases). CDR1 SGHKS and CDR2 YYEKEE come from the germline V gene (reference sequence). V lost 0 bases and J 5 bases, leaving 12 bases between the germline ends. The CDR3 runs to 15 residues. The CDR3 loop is CASSLEGRVDQPQHF. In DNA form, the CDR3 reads TGTGCCAGCAGCTTGGAGGGCAGGGTAGATCAGCCCCAGCATTTT.

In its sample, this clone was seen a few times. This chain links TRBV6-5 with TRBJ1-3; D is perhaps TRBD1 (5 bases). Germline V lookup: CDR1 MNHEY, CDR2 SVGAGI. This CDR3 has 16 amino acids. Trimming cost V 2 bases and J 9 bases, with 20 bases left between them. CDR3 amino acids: CASSYPDKPARSTIYF. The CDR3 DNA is TGTGCCAGCAGTTACCCGGACAAACCCGCTCGGAGCACCATATATTTT.

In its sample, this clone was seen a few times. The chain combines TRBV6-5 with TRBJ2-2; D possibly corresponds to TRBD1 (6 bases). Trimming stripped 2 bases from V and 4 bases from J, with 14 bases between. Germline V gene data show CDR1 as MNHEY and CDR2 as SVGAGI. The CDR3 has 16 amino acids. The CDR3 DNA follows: TGTGCCAGCAGTTACCGGACAGACATCAGCACCGGGGAGCTGTTTTTT. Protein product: CASSYRTDISTGELFF.

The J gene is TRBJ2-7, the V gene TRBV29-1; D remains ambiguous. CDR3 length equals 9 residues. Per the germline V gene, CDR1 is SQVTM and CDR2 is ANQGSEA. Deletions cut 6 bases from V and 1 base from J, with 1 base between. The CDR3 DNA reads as TGCAGCGTATCCTACGAGCAGTACTTC. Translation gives CSVSYEQYF.

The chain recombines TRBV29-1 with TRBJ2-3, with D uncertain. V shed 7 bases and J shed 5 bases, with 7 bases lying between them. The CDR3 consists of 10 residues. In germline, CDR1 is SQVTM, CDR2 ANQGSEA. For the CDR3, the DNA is TGCAGCGCCCGCCGAGATACGCAGTATTTT. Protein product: CSARRDTQYF.